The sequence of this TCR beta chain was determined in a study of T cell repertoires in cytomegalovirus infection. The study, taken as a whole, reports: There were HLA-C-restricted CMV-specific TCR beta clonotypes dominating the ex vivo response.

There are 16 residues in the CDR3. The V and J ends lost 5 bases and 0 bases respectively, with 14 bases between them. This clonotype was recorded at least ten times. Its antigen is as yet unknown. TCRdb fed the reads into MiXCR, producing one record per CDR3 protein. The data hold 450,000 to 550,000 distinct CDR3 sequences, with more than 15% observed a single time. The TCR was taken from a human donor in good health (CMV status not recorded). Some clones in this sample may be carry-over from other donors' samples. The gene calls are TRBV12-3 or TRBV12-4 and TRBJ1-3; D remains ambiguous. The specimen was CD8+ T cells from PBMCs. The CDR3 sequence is CASSPLLTLSGNTIYF. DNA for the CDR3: TGTGCCAGCAGTCCACTATTGACACTCTCTGGAAACACCATATATTTT.